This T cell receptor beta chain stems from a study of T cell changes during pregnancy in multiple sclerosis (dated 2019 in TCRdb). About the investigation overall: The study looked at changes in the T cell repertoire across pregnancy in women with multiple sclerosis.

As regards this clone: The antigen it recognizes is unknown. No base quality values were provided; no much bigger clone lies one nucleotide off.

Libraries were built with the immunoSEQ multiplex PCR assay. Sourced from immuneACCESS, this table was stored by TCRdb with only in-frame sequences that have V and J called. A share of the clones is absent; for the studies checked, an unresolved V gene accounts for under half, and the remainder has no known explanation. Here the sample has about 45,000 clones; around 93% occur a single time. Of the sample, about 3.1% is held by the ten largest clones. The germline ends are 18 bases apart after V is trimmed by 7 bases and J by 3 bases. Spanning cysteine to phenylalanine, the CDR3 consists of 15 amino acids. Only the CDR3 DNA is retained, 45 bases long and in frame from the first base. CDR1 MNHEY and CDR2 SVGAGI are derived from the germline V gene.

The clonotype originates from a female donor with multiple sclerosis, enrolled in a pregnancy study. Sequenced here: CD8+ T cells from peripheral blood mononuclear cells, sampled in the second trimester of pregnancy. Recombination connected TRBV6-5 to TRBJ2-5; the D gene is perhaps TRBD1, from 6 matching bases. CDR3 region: CASTLLPGTKETQYF. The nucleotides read TGTGCCAGCACCCTGCTCCCCGGGACAAAAGAGACCCAGTACTTC.